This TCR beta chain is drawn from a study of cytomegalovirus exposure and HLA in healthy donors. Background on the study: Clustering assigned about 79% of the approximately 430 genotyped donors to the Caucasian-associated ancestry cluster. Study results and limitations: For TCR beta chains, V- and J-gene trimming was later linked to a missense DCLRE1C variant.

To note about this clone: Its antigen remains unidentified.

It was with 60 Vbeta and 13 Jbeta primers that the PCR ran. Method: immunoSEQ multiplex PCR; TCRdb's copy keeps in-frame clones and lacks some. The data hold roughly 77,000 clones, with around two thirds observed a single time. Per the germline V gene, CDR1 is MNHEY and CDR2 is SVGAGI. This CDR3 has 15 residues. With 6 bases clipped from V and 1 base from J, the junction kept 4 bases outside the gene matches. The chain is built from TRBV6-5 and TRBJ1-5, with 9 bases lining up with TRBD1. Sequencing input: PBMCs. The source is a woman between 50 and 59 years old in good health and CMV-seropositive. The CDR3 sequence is CASSRTGESNQPQHF. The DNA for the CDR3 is TGTGCCAGCAGCAGGACAGGGGAAAGCAATCAGCCCCAGCATTTT.